This record concerns one TCR beta chain sequence. The sample holds many counts of this clonotype. Its antigen target is currently unknown. Base qualities are not provided; no much larger clone lies one nucleotide away. The sample originates from a study of T cells after yellow fever vaccination (dated by TCRdb to between 2017 and 2020). Turning to the overall study: The SMART-Seq v4 Ultra Low Input RNA kit was used to prepare libraries from fractions with low cell numbers. To track T-cell clones before and after primary and booster YFV17D yellow fever vaccination, bulk TCR alpha and beta repertoires were sequenced longitudinally. Two healthy male donors made up the cohort, one aged 18 to 29 years and the other aged 30 to 40 years. Bulk PBMC replicates and cell subsets were isolated from blood drawn at multiple timepoints before and after both primary and secondary immunization. Broad study findings and their caveats: Because the study included only a couple of donors, the extent to which the findings can be generalized is limited. Compared with the primary T-cell response, the secondary T-cell response was faster but weaker, reaching its peak on day 5 rather than on day 15. A small share of clonotypes was detected in both CD4 and CD8 compartments, with the overlap likely arising from convergent recombination. Computational filtering was needed because FACS-sorted repertoires could contain abundant contaminating clonotypes from the bulk population. After the booster, most clones that had expanded after primary vaccination were detected again (around 97% of CD4 and more than 85% of CD8), suggesting broad maintenance of memory.

The instrument given in TCRdb is Illumina NovaSeq 6000. TCR cDNA was made using 5'RACE template switching, a step that added a universal primer site and unique molecular identifiers. cDNA synthesis was primed from both the TCR alpha and TCR beta constant segments. Libraries were amplified in two PCR steps, with sample barcodes and sequencing adapters added in the second step. Sequencing of libraries was performed on Illumina HiSeq 2500 (2x100 bp) or NovaSeq (2x150 bp). Turning to the authors' computational methods: Reads were demultiplexed and collapsed into UMI consensus sequences with MIGEC, and V(D)J alignment was performed with MiXCR. Clonotypes responding to the vaccine were identified with edgeR on replicate PBMC samples, with the criteria of FDR below 0.01 and a log2 fold change above 5 up to day 15. Each bulk clonotype received a CD4 or CD8 identity based on whether the sequenced CD4 or CD8 repertoire contained that clonotype at higher abundance. TCRdb reanalyzed the raw reads on its own, using fastp at Q25 for trimming and MiXCR for clone calling, and kept in-frame beta chains. Rows with a matching CDR3 protein are joined into one entry that keeps the most common DNA and genes. The V and J calls were not made by the authors but by TCRdb's processing. The sample table shows hundreds of thousands of distinct CDR3 sequences, and 3.6% are seen once. The biggest ten clones account for around a quarter of the sample.

The germline V end is reduced by 4 bases and the J end by 5 bases; junction bases left unmatched: 18. Including the terminal cysteine and valine, the CDR3 comprises 18 residues. Of the read, only the CDR3 DNA is kept; its 54 bases are in frame from base 1. CDR1 and CDR2, per the germline V gene, are SGHDT and YYEEEE. The treatment or condition label, as the study defines it: live attenuated yellow fever vaccine strain. At every blood-draw timepoint, two biological replicates of bulk PBMCs were collected. PBMCs were isolated from peripheral blood using a standard Ficoll-Paque protocol. RNA was extracted with TriZol from bulk PBMCs, CD4 and CD8 fractions, and dextramer-positive and dextramer-negative fractions.

This clonotype was obtained from a man aged 18 to 30 who received the YFV17D yellow fever vaccine. The sample in question was PBMCs, obtained on the day of the yellow fever booster vaccination. Here the chain combines TRBV5-6 and TRBJ2-7; the junction holds 10 bases that match TRBD1. This receptor has the CDR3 CASSPSVDRGQKGDEQYV. The sequence in DNA is TGTGCCAGCAGCCCATCCGTTGACAGGGGGCAGAAAGGCGACGAGCAGTACGTC.